One and the same sample provided the 5 T cell receptor beta chains below, sequenced in a study of cytomegalovirus exposure and HLA in healthy donors (dated by TCRdb to 2015 to 2018). The library came from the immunoSEQ multiplex PCR assay. What TCRdb holds here is the immuneACCESS table cut down to in-frame rearrangements. Part of the clones is not present; checked against another copy, under half of the missing clones reflect an unresolved V gene, and the others are unexplained. Within this sample are roughly 70,000 clones, with around 94% of them counted one time only. In total, the top ten clones hold roughly 1.6% of the sample. The specimen sequenced was PBMCs. The receptors were gathered from a man aged 18 to 30 in good health and CMV-seropositive.

The V gene is TRBV10-3, the J gene TRBJ2-3; a possible D gene is TRBD1 (8 bases). This CDR3 comprises 15 residues. In germline, CDR1 is ENHRY, CDR2 SYGVKD. CDR3 amino acids: CATGEGRTGTDTQYF. In DNA, the CDR3 is TGTGCGACAGGGGAGGGGAGAACTGGCACAGATACGCAGTATTTT.

The gene calls are TRBV5-1 and TRBJ1-4; D may be TRBD1 (5 bases). V gave up 1 base and J gave up 0 bases, with 7 bases separating them. The germline gives CDR1 SGHRS, CDR2 YFSETQ. The CDR3 sequence is 15 residues long. CDR3 DNA: TGCGCCAGCAGCTTGAGGGGTGCAACTAATGAAAAACTGTTTTTT. Protein sequence: CASSLRGATNEKLFF.

This chain joins TRBV30 and TRBJ1-5; 7 bases are a match to TRBD1. This CDR3 contains 14 residues. After removal of 5 bases from V and 3 bases from J, the junction contained 7 bases not matched to a gene. The V gene's germline CDR1 is GTSNPN and CDR2 SVGIG (reference sequence). The CDR3, as DNA: TGTGCCTGGGGTCGGACAGGCGACAATCAGCCCCAGCATTTT. It specifies CAWGRTGDNQPQHF.

Remarks on this clone: The junction departs from germline at one end; a sequencing error may be responsible. The rearrangement joins TRBV28 to TRBJ1-5; D unclear. Germline assignment: CDR1 MDHEN and CDR2 SYDVKM. This CDR3 comprises 13 residues. CDR3 DNA sequence: TGTGCCAGCAGTTATATTAGCCATCAGCCCCAGCATTTT. Residues: CASSYISHQPQHF.

V is TRBV5-5 and J is TRBJ2-4; D remains unclear. Trimming pared 0 bases from V and 0 bases from J, leaving 7 bases between. Looked up from germline, CDR1 is SGHKS and CDR2 is YYEKEE (reference sequence). The CDR3 covers 15 residues. The CDR3 sequence: CASSLAGIAKNIQYF. The CDR3 DNA reads TGTGCCAGCAGCTTGGCGGGTATAGCCAAAAACATTCAGTACTTC.